The next 15 T cell receptor beta chains were all read from a single sample in a study of regulatory T cells in long-lasting Graves disease. Time point of the sample: newly diagnosed GD, antithyroid drugs for less than 3 months. With RNA extracted from PBMCs as input, the TCR library was made. Assembly of TCR beta libraries relied on iRepertoire HTBI primers together with Arm-PCR of CDR3 regions. MiXCR, applied by TCRdb to the multiplex PCR reads, yields one record per CDR3 protein. The sample has approximately 210,000 distinct CDR3 sequences; about a sixth are singletons. The starting material was peripheral blood mononuclear cells (PBMCs), obtained at new diagnosis, from a patient treated with antithyroid drugs. The source of these receptors is a female donor with Graves disease.

This clonotype came up many times. The chain has TRBV7-9 and TRBJ2-7; 9 bases fit TRBD1. Germline trimming cut 1 base from V and 3 bases from J; bases unmatched to any gene: 7. CDR3 length: 16 residues. Germline values: CDR1 SEHNR, CDR2 FQNEAQ (reference sequence). This CDR3 is CASSLEQGTGFYEQYF. The CDR3 nucleotides read TGTGCCAGCAGCTTAGAGCAAGGGACAGGGTTCTACGAGCAGTACTTC.

Many counts were recorded for this clonotype. V usage is TRBV6-5 and J usage is TRBJ2-5; possibly TRBD2 for D (6 bases). The V end lost 2 bases, the J end lost 4 bases, and 14 bases lay between the germline ends. The CDR3 runs to 15 residues. In germline, CDR1 is MNHEY, CDR2 SVGAGI. The DNA for the CDR3 is TGTGCCAGCAGTTACCGAGGAGGGGCTGGAGAGACCCAGTACTTC. Amino acids: CASSYRGGAGETQYF.

This clonotype was seen at least ten times. The rearrangement joins TRBV9 to TRBJ2-1; D not certain. The germline V and J ends were trimmed by 2 bases and 7 bases, with 10 bases remaining between them. Germline loops: CDR1 SGDLS, CDR2 YYNGEE. The CDR3 covers 13 residues. The CDR3 sequence: CASSVRLGNEQFF. The CDR3 DNA reads as TGTGCCAGCAGCGTCCGCCTAGGTAATGAGCAGTTCTTC.

This clonotype was detected ten times or more. The chain uses TRBV24-1 and TRBJ2-1; D is uncertain. CDR3 length: 11 residues. The germline CDR1 and CDR2 sequences are KGHDR and SFDVKD. V was cut by 6 bases and J by 8 bases, with 7 bases left in between. CDR3 nucleotides: TGTGCCACCAGTCAAGTCGATGAGCAGTTCTTC. It encodes CATSQVDEQFF.

This clonotype was counted at least ten times. The V and J genes are TRBV9 and TRBJ2-7; 9 nucleotides agree with TRBD1. This CDR3 is built from 14 residues. Trimming took 0 bases from V and 3 from J; bases not matched to a gene: 1. CDR1 is SGDLS and CDR2 is YYNGEE in the germline V gene. The CDR3 is CASSVGGQGYEQYF. The CDR3 DNA follows: TGTGCCAGCAGCGTAGGGGGACAGGGCTACGAGCAGTACTTC.

This clonotype was observed at least ten times. V is TRBV3-1 and J is TRBJ2-1, with 9 bases identical to TRBD2. Per the germline V gene, CDR1 is LGHDT and CDR2 is YNNKEL (reference sequence). The length of the CDR3 is 15 residues. The V segment lost 2 bases and the J segment 6 bases; nucleotides outside the gene matches: 5. CDR3 DNA: TGTGCCAGCAGCCAACAGGGACTAGCAACCAATGAGCAGTTCTTC. It is translated as CASSQQGLATNEQFF.

This clonotype was found many times. This chain connects TRBV3-1 to TRBJ2-5; D is perhaps TRBD2 (6 bases). The J call may be faulty, since TRBJ2-1 better matches the DNA end. The CDR3 sequence is 11 residues long. Germline V gene data show CDR1 as LGHDT and CDR2 as YNNKEL (reference sequence). The CDR3 nucleotides are TGTGCCAGCGGACTACACAATGAGCAGTTCTTC. Protein: CASGLHNEQFF.

The table lists this clonotype with a few counts. The chain has TRBV4-3 and TRBJ1-2, with 8 nucleotides matching TRBD1. The germline gives CDR1 LGHNA, CDR2 YSLEER. The CDR3 spans 15 residues. V dropped 3 bases and J dropped 4; count of bases not matched to a gene: 7. DNA of the CDR3: TGCGCCAGCAGCCAGGATGCAGGGGGCTCCTATGGCTACACCTTC. Encoded protein: CASSQDAGGSYGYTF.

Many counts were recorded for this clonotype. One end of the junction fails to match germline, which may point to a read error. The rearrangement uses TRBV5-1 and TRBJ1-2; the match to TRBD1 covers 12 bases. The CDR3 extends over 15 amino acids. Germline assignment: CDR1 SGHRS and CDR2 YFSETQ. CDR3 DNA: TGTGCCAGCAGCCCCGGGACAGGGGGCAACTATGGCTACACCTTC. Its translation is CASSPGTGGNYGYTF.

The V and J genes are TRBV12-3 or TRBV12-4 and TRBJ1-3, with D maybe TRBD1 (6 bases). Trimming pared 2 bases from V and 4 bases from J, leaving 12 bases between. This CDR3 has 15 residues. The CDR3 DNA sequence: TGTGCCAGCAGTTTATGGGGGCCGGGAGGAAACACCATATATTTT. Amino acids: CASSLWGPGGNTIYF.

There are a few counts of this clonotype. The J gene is TRBJ2-1, the V gene TRBV20-1; 9 nucleotides match TRBD2. The CDR3 length is 16 residues. Germline assignment: CDR1 DFQATT and CDR2 SNEGSKA (reference sequence). V was pared by 1 base and J by 9 bases, with 13 bases of the junction left unmatched. The CDR3, as DNA: TGCAGTGCTAGAGGACTAGCGGCACTTATACGGGGTGAGCAGTTCTTC. Protein product: CSARGLAALIRGEQFF.

The chain is built from TRBV11-3 and TRBJ1-1; D remains unclear. CDR1 SGHNT and CDR2 YENEEA come from the germline V gene. CDR3 length equals 15 residues. Trimming left V 4 bases short and J 0 bases short, with 12 bases between. Here the CDR3 reads CASSSAEGLNTEAFF. DNA of the CDR3: TGTGCCAGCAGCTCAGCTGAGGGTCTGAACACTGAAGCTTTCTTT.

At least ten counts were recorded for this clonotype. The V gene is TRBV29-1, the J gene TRBJ2-3, with 15 bases matching TRBD2. The CDR3 has 18 residues. J lost 4 bases, V lost 2 bases, and 10 bases had no gene match. Germline CDR1 is SQVTM and CDR2 is ANQGSEA. The CDR3 region has the DNA TGCAGCGTTGAAACCGGGACTAGCGGGAGGAGCCCCGCAGATACGCAGTATTTT. It codes for CSVETGTSGRSPADTQYF.

This clonotype has at least ten counts. The CDR3: CASSLGTTGANVLTF. CDR3 coding DNA: TGTGCCAGCAGTTTAGGGACAACTGGGGCCAACGTCCTGACTTTC. This chain joins TRBV28 and TRBJ2-6; D is possibly TRBD1 (6 bases). The CDR3 has 15 amino acids. Germline V CDR1 and CDR2: MDHEN, SYDVKM. V was clipped by 2 bases and J by 2 bases, with 7 bases between them. Using reference TRBV28 and TRBJ2-6 for the parts outside the CDR3, the full variable domain is DVKVTQSSRYLVKRTGEKVFLECVQDMDHENMFWYRQDPGLGLRLIYFSYDVKMKEKGDIPEGYSVSREKKERFSLILESASTNQTSMYLCASSLGTTGANVLTFGAGSRLTVL.

A few counts support this clonotype. V and J are TRBV30 and TRBJ1-3; D gene unclear. Germline V lookup: CDR1 GTSNPN, CDR2 SVGIG (reference sequence). The CDR3 totals 13 residues. Trimming took off 0 bases at V and 5 bases at J, with 8 bases between the two ends. The CDR3 here is CAWSVQVRNTIYF. CDR3 DNA sequence: TGTGCCTGGAGTGTCCAGGTACGAAACACCATATATTTT.